The T cell receptor (beta chain) described here comes from a study of T-cell reconstitution after alpha-beta-depleted transplantation in children (dated by TCRdb to about 2016). Notes on the research overall: Using TCR repertoire profiling, the study quantitatively followed how T-cell immune reconstitution unfolded in children after TCRalphabeta/CD19-depleted allogeneic hematopoietic cell transplantation. Points the paper makes about the study in general: In some patients, high TCRbeta diversity at day 60 was attributed to recipient T cells and intrathymic progenitors that had survived conditioning. Apparently early alphabetaT-cell count recovery about two months after transplant reportedly relied on only several hundred rapidly expanded clones derived from non-depleted graft cells. Hyperexpanded clone frequencies declined over subsequent months; after one year, T-cell counts and TCRbeta diversity were mostly attributed to newly produced T cells.

The method was PCR. Instrument on record: Illumina HiSeq 2500. To normalize quantification of the TCRbeta repertoire, the TCR libraries were built with molecular barcoding that relied on unique molecular identifiers. Through fastp at Q25 and MiXCR, TCRdb rebuilt clones from the public reads, retaining in-frame beta chains. Each entry is one CDR3 protein sequence, shown with its most common DNA and genes. The sample profile shows about 980,000 distinct CDR3 sequences; roughly 29% of them were found once. The biggest ten clones account for 28% of the sample. According to the study, the label for this sample's treatment or condition signals: allogeneic hematopoietic cell transplantation with graft depleted of TCRalphabeta T cells and CD19 B cells. The children who served as transplant recipients had been given grafts of TCRalphabeta/CD19-depleted allogeneic hematopoietic cells. Concerning this clonotype itself: Its antigen remains unidentified. No per-base quality is available; no much larger clone lies one base away.

The sequencing used PBMCs, mostly from graft donor cells, collected 360 days after TCRalphabeta/CD19-depleted stem cell transplant. This receptor was identified in a boy under two years old who had a stem cell transplant for SCID, so the T cells may come from the graft donor.

The nucleotide sequence reads TGTGCCATCAGTGCGGGGGAAAAACTGTTTTTT. Translated, it gives CAISAGEKLFF. Recombination linked TRBV10-3 to TRBJ1-4, with the D gene not clear enough to name. Counted from cysteine to phenylalanine, this CDR3 has 11 amino acids. CDR3 DNA is the only sequence kept; it has 33 bases, read in frame from the first base. V lost 4 bases and J lost 8 bases; the stretch between them is 5 bases long. The germline V gene provides CDR1 ENHRY and CDR2 SYGVKD.